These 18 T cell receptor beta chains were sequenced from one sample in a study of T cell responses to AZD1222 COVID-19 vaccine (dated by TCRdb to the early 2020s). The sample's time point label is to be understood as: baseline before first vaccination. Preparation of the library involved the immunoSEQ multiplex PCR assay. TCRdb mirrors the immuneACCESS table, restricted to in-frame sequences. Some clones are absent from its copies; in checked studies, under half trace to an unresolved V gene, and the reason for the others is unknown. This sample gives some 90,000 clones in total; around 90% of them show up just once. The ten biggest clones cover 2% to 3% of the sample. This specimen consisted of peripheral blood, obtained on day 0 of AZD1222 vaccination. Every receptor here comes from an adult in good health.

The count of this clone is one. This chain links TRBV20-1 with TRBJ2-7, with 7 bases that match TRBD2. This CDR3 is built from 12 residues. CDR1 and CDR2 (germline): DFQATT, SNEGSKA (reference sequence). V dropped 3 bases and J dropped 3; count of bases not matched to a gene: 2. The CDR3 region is CSASQRDYEQYF. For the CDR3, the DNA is TGCAGTGCTAGTCAGCGGGACTACGAGCAGTACTTC.

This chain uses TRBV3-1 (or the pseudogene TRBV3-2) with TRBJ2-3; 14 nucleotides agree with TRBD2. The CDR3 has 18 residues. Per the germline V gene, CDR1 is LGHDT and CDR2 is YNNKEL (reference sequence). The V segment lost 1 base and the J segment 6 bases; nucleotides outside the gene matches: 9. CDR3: CASSQAYRLAGGRDTQYF. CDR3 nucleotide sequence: TGTGCCAGCAGCCAAGCATACCGACTAGCGGGGGGGCGTGATACGCAGTATTTT.

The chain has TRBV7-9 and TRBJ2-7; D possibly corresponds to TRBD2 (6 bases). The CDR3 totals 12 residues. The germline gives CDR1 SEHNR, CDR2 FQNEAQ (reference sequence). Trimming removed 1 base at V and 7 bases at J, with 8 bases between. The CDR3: CASSLGGTEQYF. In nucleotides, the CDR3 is TGTGCCAGCAGCTTAGGTGGGACTGAGCAGTACTTC.

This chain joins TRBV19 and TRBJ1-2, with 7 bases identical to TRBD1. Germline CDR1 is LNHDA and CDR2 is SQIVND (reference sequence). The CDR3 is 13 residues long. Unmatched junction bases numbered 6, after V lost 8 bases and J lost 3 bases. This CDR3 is CASGGRGDYGYTF. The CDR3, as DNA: TGTGCCAGTGGGGGCAGGGGGGACTATGGCTACACCTTC.

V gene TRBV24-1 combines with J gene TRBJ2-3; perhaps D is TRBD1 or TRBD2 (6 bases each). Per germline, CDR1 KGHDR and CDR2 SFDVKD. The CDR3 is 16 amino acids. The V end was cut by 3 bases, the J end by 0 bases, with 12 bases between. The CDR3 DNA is TGTGCCACCAGTGATACCGGGGGCTTTAGCACAGATACGCAGTATTTT. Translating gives CATSDTGGFSTDTQYF.

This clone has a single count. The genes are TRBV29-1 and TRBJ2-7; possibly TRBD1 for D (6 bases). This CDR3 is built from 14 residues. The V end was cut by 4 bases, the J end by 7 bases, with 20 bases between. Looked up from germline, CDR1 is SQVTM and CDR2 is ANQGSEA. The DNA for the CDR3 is TGCAGCGTTGGGCAGTACCAGGACAGCTTGGAGCAGTACTTC. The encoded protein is CSVGQYQDSLEQYF.

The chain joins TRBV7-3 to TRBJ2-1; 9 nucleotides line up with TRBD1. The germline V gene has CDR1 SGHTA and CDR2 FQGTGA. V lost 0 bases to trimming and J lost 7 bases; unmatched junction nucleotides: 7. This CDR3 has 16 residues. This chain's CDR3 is CASSLTGTGGRNEQFF. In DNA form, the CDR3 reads TGTGCCAGCAGCTTAACGGGTACAGGGGGCAGGAATGAGCAGTTCTTC.

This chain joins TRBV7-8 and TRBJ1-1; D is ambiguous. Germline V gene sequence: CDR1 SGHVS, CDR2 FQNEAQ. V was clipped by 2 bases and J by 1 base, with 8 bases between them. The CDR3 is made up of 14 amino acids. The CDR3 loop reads CASSLTAGNTEAFF. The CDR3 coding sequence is TGTGCCAGCAGCTTAACCGCAGGGAACACTGAAGCTTTCTTT.

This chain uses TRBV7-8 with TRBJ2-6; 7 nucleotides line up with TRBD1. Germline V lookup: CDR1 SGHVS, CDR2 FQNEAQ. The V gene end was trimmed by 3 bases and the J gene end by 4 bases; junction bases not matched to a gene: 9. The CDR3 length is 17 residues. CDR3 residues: CASSFTGTASGANVLTF. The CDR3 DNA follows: TGTGCCAGCAGCTTCACCGGGACAGCTTCCGGGGCCAACGTCCTGACTTTC.

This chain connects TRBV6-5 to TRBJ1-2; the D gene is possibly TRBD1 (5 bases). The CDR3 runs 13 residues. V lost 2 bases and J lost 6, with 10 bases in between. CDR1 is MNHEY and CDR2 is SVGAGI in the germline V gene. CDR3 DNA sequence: TGTGCCAGCAGTTACCTCCAGGGTCATGGCTACACCTTC. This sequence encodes CASSYLQGHGYTF.

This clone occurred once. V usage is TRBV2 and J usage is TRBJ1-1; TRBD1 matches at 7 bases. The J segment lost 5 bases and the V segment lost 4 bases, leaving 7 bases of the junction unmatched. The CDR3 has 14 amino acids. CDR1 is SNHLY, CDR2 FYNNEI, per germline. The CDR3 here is CASSVTGVGTEAFF. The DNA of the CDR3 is TGTGCCAGCAGTGTTACAGGGGTGGGAACTGAAGCTTTCTTT.

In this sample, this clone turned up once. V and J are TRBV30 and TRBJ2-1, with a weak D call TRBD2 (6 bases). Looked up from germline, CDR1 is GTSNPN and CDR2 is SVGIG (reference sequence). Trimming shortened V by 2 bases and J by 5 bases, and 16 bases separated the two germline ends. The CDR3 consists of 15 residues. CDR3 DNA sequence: TGTGCCTGGAGTCTGGTGGGAGGCCCACACAATGAGCAGTTCTTC. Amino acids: CAWSLVGGPHNEQFF.

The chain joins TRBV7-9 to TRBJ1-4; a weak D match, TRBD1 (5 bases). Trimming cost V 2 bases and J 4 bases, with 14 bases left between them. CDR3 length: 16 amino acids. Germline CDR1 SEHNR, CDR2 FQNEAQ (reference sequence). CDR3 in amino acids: CASSLMLTAFNEKLFF. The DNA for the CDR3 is TGTGCCAGCAGCTTAATGCTGACAGCGTTTAATGAAAAACTGTTTTTT.

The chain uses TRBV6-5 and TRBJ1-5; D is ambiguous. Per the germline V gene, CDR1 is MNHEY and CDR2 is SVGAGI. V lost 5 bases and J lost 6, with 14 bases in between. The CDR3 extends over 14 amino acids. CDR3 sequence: CASSLGRRGQPQHF. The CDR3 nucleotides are TGTGCCAGCAGTCTGGGCAGGCGGGGTCAGCCCCAGCATTTT.

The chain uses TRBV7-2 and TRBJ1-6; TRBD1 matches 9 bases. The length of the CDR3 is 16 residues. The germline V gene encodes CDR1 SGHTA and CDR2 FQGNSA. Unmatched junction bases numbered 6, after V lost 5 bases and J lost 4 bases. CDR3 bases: TGTGCCAGCAGCAAGGACAGGGGCAAATATAATTCACCCCTCCACTTT. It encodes CASSKDRGKYNSPLHF.

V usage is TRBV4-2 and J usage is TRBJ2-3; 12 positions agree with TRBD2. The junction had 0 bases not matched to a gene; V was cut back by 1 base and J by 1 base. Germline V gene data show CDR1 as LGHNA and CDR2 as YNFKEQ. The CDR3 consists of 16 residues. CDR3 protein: CASSQGLAGGTDTQYF. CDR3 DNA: TGTGCCAGCAGCCAAGGACTAGCGGGGGGCACAGATACGCAGTATTTT.

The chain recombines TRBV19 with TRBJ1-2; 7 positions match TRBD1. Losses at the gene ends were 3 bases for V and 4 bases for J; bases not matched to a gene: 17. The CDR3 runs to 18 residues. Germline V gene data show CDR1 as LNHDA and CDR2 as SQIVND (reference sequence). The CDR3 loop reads CASSIGAATGEVIYGYTF. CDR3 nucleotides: TGTGCCAGTAGTATCGGGGCGGCCACAGGGGAAGTTATCTATGGCTACACCTTC.

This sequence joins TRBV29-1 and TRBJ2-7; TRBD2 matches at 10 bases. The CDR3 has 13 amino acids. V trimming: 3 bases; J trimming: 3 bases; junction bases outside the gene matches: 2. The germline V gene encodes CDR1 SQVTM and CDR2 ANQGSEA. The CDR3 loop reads CSVEASGGYEQYF. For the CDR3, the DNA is TGCAGCGTTGAGGCTAGCGGGGGCTACGAGCAGTACTTC.